Detailed here is one T cell receptor (beta chain). Its antigen is unknown. The sample belongs to a study of T cell responses to AZD1222 COVID-19 vaccine. Whole-study results and caveats: Compared with day 0, the breadth and depth of the Spike-specific TCR repertoire rose significantly after two doses of AZD1222. Clonal diversity was possibly underestimated, and the donors were mostly white British, with more females.

The data were produced by immunoSEQ multiplex PCR, yet TCRdb's version contains in-frame clones alone and is incomplete. Found here are fewer than 130,000 clones, approximately 90% of them singletons; the top ten hold roughly 3.2%. The V and J ends lost 7 bases and 1 base respectively, with 16 bases between them. The germline V gene encodes CDR1 ENHRY and CDR2 SYGVKD. The length of the CDR3 is 15 residues. The sequencing here drew on peripheral blood, taken on day 0 of AZD1222 vaccination. The receptor comes from an adult in good health. The rearrangement joins TRBV10-3 to TRBJ1-1, with D possibly TRBD1 on 6 matching bases. Here the CDR3 reads CAINTPQGQNTEAFF. The DNA for the CDR3 is TGTGCCATCAATACTCCCCAGGGGCAGAACACTGAAGCTTTCTTT.